This entry features one T cell receptor (beta chain) sequence. Its antigen target is currently unknown. Per-base quality was not reported, and no clone a single base away is much larger than it. This entry belongs to a study of T cells in Graves' hyperthyroidism and ophthalmopathy (dated 2019 in TCRdb). The study in broad terms: Peripheral blood samples were taken at the time of initial diagnosis, prior to any treatment. To identify TCR V-J signatures that set the groups apart, the researchers used a discovery cohort of about a hundred patients, made up of 40 to 45 with Graves' ophthalmopathy and some 56 with stable Graves' hyperthyroidism. According to the paper, TCR Vbeta CDR3 sequencing was carried out on approximately 140 peripheral blood samples, which came from under 50 ophthalmopathy, roughly 75 hyperthyroidism and some 17 progressor patients. The 75 to 100 discovery patients were divided at random into training and test sets in a 7:3 ratio. Once sampling was done, hyperthyroidism patients were given methimazole at a starting dose of 30 mg daily, whereas ophthalmopathy patients were given high-dose intravenous methylprednisolone. In about 6 Graves' hyperthyroidism patients, the study also compared T-cell repertoires from thyroid tissue with T-cell repertoires from blood. Prospective prediction of ophthalmopathy was tested in an independent validation cohort of fewer than 20 hyperthyroidism patients and approximately 17 patients who later progressed to ophthalmopathy.

A patient counted as having stable Graves' hyperthyroidism if no progression to ophthalmopathy occurred over 18 months of follow-up. The hyperthyroidism patients were between 18 and 65 years old and newly diagnosed, with a disease duration of less than 2 months. Exclusion was applied to patients with uncontrolled infections, other autoimmune diseases, pregnancy or lactation. Diagnoses were established on the basis of clinical symptoms, serum thyroxine and TRAb, thyroid ultrasound, and orbital computed tomography. PBMCs were separated from under 11 ml of fresh peripheral blood using Ficoll-Paque density gradient centrifugation. Total RNA was extracted with Trizol reagent, and quality was checked on an Agilent 2100 Bioanalyzer. General findings and caveats noted by the study authors: No statistical method was used to fix the sample size in advance, and group allocation was not hidden from the investigators. Most expanded thyroid clonotypes (frequency above 0.001) were also detected in blood, suggesting blood repertoires may reflect thyroid immune responses. A 13 V-J signature model separated ophthalmopathy from stable hyperthyroidism, with approximately 87% sensitivity and 81.08% specificity in cross-validation and 80%/75% in testing. In validation, the model predicted progression to ophthalmopathy a median of approximately 6.6 months before onset, with approximately 71% sensitivity and around 76% specificity.

From the germline V gene, CDR1 is SQVTM and CDR2 is ANQGSEA. Relative to germline, V is 7 bases shorter and J is 6 bases shorter, with 30 bases between their ends. From its cysteine to its phenylalanine, the CDR3 spans 17 amino acids. Only CDR3 DNA is held: 51 bases, read in frame from base 1. The TCR beta CDR3 regions were amplified from the RNA transcripts. A first-round RT-PCR of the TCR CDR3 used the HTBI primer set with the Qiagen OneStep RT-PCR kit. A second multiplex PCR round built the libraries, followed by size selection and purification. Paired-end sequencing of the libraries was performed with 100 bp reads on an Illumina HiSeq2000. From the authors' description of their analysis: SOAPnuke was used to process the raw data, with reads discarded if the reads contained adapters or uncalled bases, had a mean Phred below 15, or lacked an exact constant-primer or identifier match. COPE v1.2.5 was used to merge high-quality paired reads, and clonotypes were defined as unique nucleotide sequences. MiTCR v1.1 was used to align the clonotypes against IMGT TRBV, TRBD and TRBJ reference segments. The analysis was restricted to V-J combinations with a frequency above 0.0001, which together covered just over 99% of the repertoires. The TCS score was defined as F50 (clonal expansion) divided by E x V (chaos), with BLOSUM62-based TCRdist calculated between CDR3 peptides within each V-J. Welch's t-statistics and random forest reduced roughly 500 V-J features to roughly 13, which were used in a naive Bayes classifier (R e1071). Thyroid-blood repertoire similarity was quantified with the Morisita-Horn index. TCRdb ran its own pipeline on the public reads, namely fastp trimming at Q25 and MiXCR clone calling, and kept in-frame beta chains. Each entry is one CDR3 protein sequence, shown with its most common DNA and genes. It is TCRdb's table, rather than the study itself, that gives the V and J calls and clone size. This sample lists 700,000 to 850,000 distinct CDR3 sequences; around 40% were detected once. The ten largest account for around 30% of the sample.

Sequencing was carried out using blood. This sequence was found in a woman between 40 and 55 years old with Graves' hyperthyroidism. The sequence links TRBV29-1 to TRBJ1-2; a tentative D call is TRBD1 (6 bases match). In nucleotides, the sequence is TGCAGCGCAGTAAGGCATGGTCAGGGGACCATCATCGATGGCTACACCTTC. Translation gives CSAVRHGQGTIIDGYTF.